This TCR beta chain is from a study of technical replicates of blood from a few donors. The V gene's germline CDR1 is SSHAT and CDR2 FNYEAQ (reference sequence). This CDR3 spans 14 amino acids. Repertoires were generated with immunoSEQ multiplex PCR, while TCRdb's copy carries only in-frame clones and drops some. The sample holds 65,000 to 85,000 clones, roughly 98% seen once. With respect to this clone: One junction end disagrees with the germline gene, perhaps due to a read error.

The chain recombines TRBV7-7 with TRBJ2-3; TRBD1 matches at 8 bases. The TCR comes from a human donor in good health. Material: T cells isolated from PBMCs. The CDR3 region has the DNA TGTGCCAGCAGTTTAGGCAGGGGGCAAGATACGCAGTATTTT. Encoded protein: CASSLGRGQDTQYF.